This is a list of T cell receptor beta chains from one sample in a study of cytomegalovirus exposure and HLA in healthy donors. Produced via immunoSEQ multiplex PCR; TCRdb's table is partial and in-frame only. The table records around 140,000 clones, 75% to 90% of them present only once. Input material: PBMCs. These receptors were collected from a man between 35 and 55 years old in good health and CMV-seronegative. Both conserved end residues are part of each CDR3. Each record gives: CDR3 protein, CDR3 DNA, D gene, clone size, J gene, V gene. D genes are given only for firm matches. The size entry is marked missing in some rows and otherwise reads once, few, many or a size class.

CDR3: CASSLIQADTQYF
DNA: TGTGCCAGCAGCTTAATCCAGGCAGATACGCAGTATTTT
D: .
size: .
J: TRBJ2-3
V: TRBV5-4

CDR3: CASSLQGYEQYF
DNA: TGCGCCAGCAGCTTGCAGGGTTACGAGCAGTACTTC
D: .
size: .
J: TRBJ2-7
V: TRBV5-1

CDR3: CASSLSGLWRDTQYF
DNA: TGTGCCAGCAGCTTGTCGGGGTTATGGAGAGATACGCAGTATTTT
D: .
size: .
J: TRBJ2-3
V: TRBV5-8

CDR3: CASRRTGGGEKLFF
DNA: TGTGCCAGCAGAAGGACAGGGGGTGGGGAAAAACTGTTTTTT
D: TRBD1
size: .
J: TRBJ1-4
V: TRBV27

CDR3: CASSQGQTSYNEQFF
DNA: TGCGCCAGCAGCCAAGGACAAACAAGCTACAATGAGCAGTTCTTC
D: .
size: .
J: TRBJ2-1
V: TRBV4-1

CDR3: CASSMDPRETQYF
DNA: TGCGCCAGCAGCATGGACCCCAGGGAGACCCAGTACTTC
D: .
size: once
J: TRBJ2-5
V: TRBV5-1

CDR3: CASSRDKDYGYTF
DNA: TGTGCCAGCTCAAGGGACAAGGACTATGGCTACACCTTC
D: .
size: .
J: TRBJ1-2
V: TRBV18

CDR3: CASSYQEGRGTDTQYF
DNA: TGTGCCAGCAGTTACCAGGAGGGCAGGGGCACAGATACGCAGTATTTT
D: .
size: .
J: TRBJ2-3
V: TRBV6-5

CDR3: CASSFTGYTEAFF
DNA: TGCGCCAGCAGTTTCACAGGGTACACTGAAGCTTTCTTT
D: .
size: once
J: TRBJ1-1
V: TRBV10-2

CDR3: CASSLLGGHQPQHF
DNA: TGTGCCAGCAGTTTATTAGGAGGACATCAGCCCCAGCATTTT
D: .
size: .
J: TRBJ1-5
V: TRBV27

CDR3: CSAREGSNTEAFF
DNA: TGCAGCGCCCGGGAGGGCAGCAACACTGAAGCTTTCTTT
D: .
size: .
J: TRBJ1-1
V: TRBV29-1

CDR3: CASRARDNSPLHF
DNA: TGTGCCAGCAGGGCGCGGGATAATTCACCCCTCCACTTT
D: .
size: .
J: TRBJ1-6
V: TRBV2